The 23 T cell receptor beta chains presented below share a single source sample, sequenced in a study of technical replicates of blood from several donors. Clones were read by immunoSEQ multiplex PCR, and TCRdb kept only the in-frame ones, dropping some. The top ten clones hold roughly an eighth of a sample with about 17,000 clones, around 86% of them seen once. The source material was PBMCs. These receptors all stem from a human donor in good health.

The chain has TRBV5-8 and TRBJ2-4; D may be TRBD1 (5 bases). Trimming removed 4 bases at V and 9 bases at J, with 11 bases between. CDR3 length: 12 residues. The germline V gene has CDR1 SGHTS and CDR2 YDEGEE. The CDR3 loop is CASSRPGFIQYF. The CDR3 DNA reads TGTGCCAGCAGCCGTCCAGGGTTCATTCAGTACTTC.

This clone has a single count. This sequence joins TRBV10-2 and TRBJ2-1, with 14 bases identical to TRBD2. The V and J ends lost 0 bases and 12 bases, in that order; junction bases with no gene match: 4. CDR1 WSHSY and CDR2 SAAADI come from the germline V gene. The CDR3 loop spans 15 amino acids. CDR3 nucleotides: TGCGCCAGCAGTGAGTCGGGACTAGCGGGAGCTCGGCAGTTCTTC. Residues: CASSESGLAGARQFF.

The chain employs TRBV9 and TRBJ1-4, with 7 nucleotides matching TRBD1. With 0 bases clipped from V and 8 bases from J, the junction kept 7 bases outside the gene matches. Germline V CDR1 and CDR2: SGDLS, YYNGEE. The CDR3 is 15 amino acids. CDR3 in DNA: TGTGCCAGCAGCGTAGGGGTCAGGGGGGACGAAAAACTGTTTTTT. Its protein is CASSVGVRGDEKLFF.

The chain joins TRBV10-2 to TRBJ1-5; 8 bases are shared with TRBD1. The germline V gene has CDR1 WSHSY and CDR2 SAAADI. Germline trimming cut 6 bases from V and 8 bases from J; bases unmatched to any gene: 9. The CDR3 has 14 residues. The CDR3 loop reads CASSYQGAREPQHF. The CDR3 DNA follows: TGCGCCAGCAGCTATCAGGGGGCCAGGGAGCCCCAGCATTTT.

The J gene is TRBJ2-5, the V gene TRBV7-2; the D gene is possibly TRBD2 (7 bases). Germline V gene data show CDR1 as SGHTA and CDR2 as FQGNSA. The CDR3 is 14 residues long. The germline V and J ends were trimmed by 5 bases and 5 bases, with 15 bases remaining between them. The CDR3 coding sequence is TGTGCCAGCAGCGATGGGGGGGGCCGGGAGACCCAGTACTTC. It yields the protein CASSDGGGRETQYF.

V gene TRBV5-1 combines with J gene TRBJ2-1; TRBD2 matches 14 bases. Unmatched junction bases numbered 6, after V lost 4 bases and J lost 9 bases. CDR1 and CDR2 from the germline V gene are SGHRS and YFSETQ. The CDR3 sequence is 15 residues long. CDR3 protein: CASSPGTSGSLEQFF. DNA of the CDR3: TGCGCCAGCAGCCCCGGGACTAGCGGGAGTCTTGAGCAGTTCTTC.

In its sample, this clone was seen a few times. The chain links TRBV4-1 to TRBJ2-7; 8 nucleotides agree with TRBD1. The CDR3 runs to 14 residues. Germline CDR1 is MGHRA and CDR2 is YSYEKL. V was pared by 0 bases and J by 5 bases, with 3 bases of the junction left unmatched. The CDR3 DNA is TGCGCCAGCAGCCAAGAAACAGGGGGGAACGAGCAGTACTTC. Its translation: CASSQETGGNEQYF.

This rearrangement joins TRBV30 to TRBJ2-5, with a weak D call TRBD2 (5 bases). The CDR3 is 12 amino acids. In germline, CDR1 is GTSNPN, CDR2 SVGIG (reference sequence). Trimming took off 4 bases at V and 5 bases at J, with 11 bases between the two ends. The CDR3 spells CAWTATGETQYF. The CDR3, as DNA: TGTGCCTGGACGGCAACGGGGGAGACCCAGTACTTC.

This rearrangement joins TRBV6-1 to TRBJ1-5; D is unresolved. CDR1 is MNHNS and CDR2 is SASEGT in the germline V gene. This CDR3 is 10 amino acids long. V lost 7 bases and J lost 9, with 7 bases in between. The CDR3 DNA sequence: TGTGCCAGCAACAGAAGGCCCCAGCATTTT. Protein product: CASNRRPQHF.

The sample holds one count of this clone. This rearrangement joins TRBV19 to TRBJ1-3; TRBD1 might be the D (6 bases). Trimming stripped 2 bases from V and 2 bases from J, with 10 bases between. Germline assignment: CDR1 LNHDA and CDR2 SQIVND (reference sequence). This CDR3 spans 15 amino acids. The CDR3 bases are TGTGCCAGTAGTATAATAACAGGGCCTGGAAACACCATATATTTT. Its protein product is CASSIITGPGNTIYF.

The genes are TRBV18 and TRBJ2-3; maybe TRBD2 (6 bases). Trimming took off 3 bases at V and 6 bases at J, with 13 bases between the two ends. In germline, CDR1 is KGHSH, CDR2 LQKENI. The CDR3 has 14 amino acids. CDR3 protein: CASSPPGETDTQYF. CDR3 DNA: TGTGCCAGCTCACCCCCGGGGGAGACGGATACGCAGTATTTT.

The rearrangement uses TRBV5-1 and TRBJ2-5, with a weak D call TRBD2 (5 bases). The germline V and J ends were trimmed by 5 bases and 5 bases, with 16 bases remaining between them. The CDR3 covers 14 residues. Germline lookup yields CDR1 SGHRS and CDR2 YFSETQ. In DNA form, the CDR3 reads TGCGCCAGCAGAACGGAAGGACTGCTGGAGACCCAGTACTTC. It codes for CASRTEGLLETQYF.

The V call is TRBV6-5, the J call TRBJ1-1; D is possibly TRBD1 (5 bases). The CDR3 is made up of 15 amino acids. CDR1 and CDR2 from the germline V gene are MNHEY and SVGAGI. V was pared by 6 bases and J by 3 bases, with 17 bases between. CDR3 nucleotides: TGTGCCAGCAGCCGCTCAGGGTGGAAGGACACTGAAGCTTTCTTT. Its translation is CASSRSGWKDTEAFF.

The rearrangement joins TRBV4-1 to TRBJ2-3; tentative D call: TRBD2 (5 bases). The germline CDR1 and CDR2 sequences are MGHRA and YSYEKL. This CDR3 spans 15 amino acids. Deletions cut 0 bases from V and 5 bases from J, with 12 bases between. CDR3 in DNA: TGCGCCAGCAGCCAAGAAGGTGGAGGTAGAGATACGCAGTATTTT. Protein product: CASSQEGGGRDTQYF.

The chain links TRBV12-1 to TRBJ1-5. TRBV12-1 is a pseudogene. The CDR3 has 13 residues. CDR3 DNA: TGTGCCAGCCTCATCTATAGCAATCAGCCCCAGCATTTT. Its protein product is CASLIYSNQPQHF.

The chain has TRBV11-3 and TRBJ2-7; 10 bases agree with TRBD2. Unmatched junction bases numbered 3, after V lost 0 bases and J lost 4 bases. The CDR3 runs to 15 residues. Germline V CDR1 and CDR2: SGHNT, YENEEA. In DNA, the CDR3 is TGTGCCAGCAGCTTAGAGGCTAGCGGGAGTTACGAGCAGTACTTC. Encoded protein: CASSLEASGSYEQYF. The complete variable domain, with remaining parts taken from reference TRBV11-3 and TRBJ2-7, reads EAGVVQSPRYKIIEKKQPVAFWCNPISGHNTLYWYLQNLGQGPELLIRYENEEAVDDSQLPKDRFSAERLKGVDSTLKIQPAELGDSAVYLCASSLEASGSYEQYFGPGTRLTVT.

In DNA, the CDR3 is TGTGCCAGCAGCAAACGTACAGGTGTCACTGAAGCTTTCTTT. Protein product: CASSKRTGVTEAFF. The chain carries TRBV6-5 and TRBJ1-1, with a weak D call TRBD1 (5 bases). The CDR3 has 14 amino acids. V lost 6 bases and J lost 4, with 15 bases in between. Germline CDR1 reads MNHEY; CDR2 reads SVGAGI.

This chain joins TRBV27 and TRBJ2-1, with TRBD2 identical over 7 bases. The CDR3 is made up of 11 amino acids. The V and J ends lost 7 bases and 10 bases, in that order; junction bases with no gene match: 4. Germline-derived CDR1 and CDR2 are MNHEY and SMNVEV (reference sequence). Written as DNA, the CDR3 is TGTGCCAGCACTCTCGGGGGGGAGCAGTTCTTC. This gives the protein CASTLGGEQFF.

The gene calls are TRBV11-2 and TRBJ2-2, with 10 nucleotides matching TRBD2. CDR1 and CDR2 from the germline V gene are SGHAT and FQNNGV. J gave up 4 bases and V 5 bases, and 10 bases lay outside the gene matches. This CDR3 has 17 residues. The CDR3 DNA is TGTGCCAGCAGCCGGGGTGTGGCTAGCGGGAGCACCGGGGAGCTGTTTTTT. As protein: CASSRGVASGSTGELFF.

The chain combines TRBV6-5 with TRBJ2-3, with D maybe TRBD1 (6 bases). The CDR3 consists of 15 residues. The V and J ends lost 6 bases and 0 bases respectively, with 13 bases between them. Germline V lookup: CDR1 MNHEY, CDR2 SVGAGI. CDR3 bases: TGTGCCAGCAGCCTAATGCAGGGGAGCACAGATACGCAGTATTTT. Amino acid sequence: CASSLMQGSTDTQYF.

This clone was seen a single time. V is TRBV6-1 and J is TRBJ2-1, with 10 bases lining up with TRBD2. In germline, CDR1 is MNHNS, CDR2 SASEGT. The CDR3 has 14 residues. The J segment lost 9 bases and the V segment lost 4 bases, leaving 6 bases of the junction unmatched. The CDR3 region is CASSAGTSVLEQFF. The CDR3 DNA follows: TGTGCCAGCAGTGCCGGGACTAGCGTTCTTGAGCAGTTCTTC.

Relative to its sample, this clone is medium-sized (0.01 to 0.1%). The chain couples TRBV15 to TRBJ2-7; D is possibly TRBD2 (5 bases). CDR1 is LNHNV and CDR2 is YYDKDF in the germline V gene (reference sequence). The CDR3 has 18 residues. Trimming removed 0 bases at V and 3 bases at J, with 21 bases between. The CDR3 DNA is TGTGCCACCAGCAGAGAAAGATACCCCTACGGGATGGGCTACGAGCAGTACTTC. Amino acids: CATSRERYPYGMGYEQYF.

The chain links TRBV6-5 to TRBJ2-3; D not certain. Germline V CDR1 and CDR2: MNHEY, SVGAGI. This CDR3 has 14 amino acids. V was shortened by 6 bases and J by 2 bases, with 12 bases between the two germline ends. Written as DNA, the CDR3 is TGTGCCAGCAGCCAAACCGACAACACAGATACGCAGTATTTT. Translated, it gives CASSQTDNTDTQYF.